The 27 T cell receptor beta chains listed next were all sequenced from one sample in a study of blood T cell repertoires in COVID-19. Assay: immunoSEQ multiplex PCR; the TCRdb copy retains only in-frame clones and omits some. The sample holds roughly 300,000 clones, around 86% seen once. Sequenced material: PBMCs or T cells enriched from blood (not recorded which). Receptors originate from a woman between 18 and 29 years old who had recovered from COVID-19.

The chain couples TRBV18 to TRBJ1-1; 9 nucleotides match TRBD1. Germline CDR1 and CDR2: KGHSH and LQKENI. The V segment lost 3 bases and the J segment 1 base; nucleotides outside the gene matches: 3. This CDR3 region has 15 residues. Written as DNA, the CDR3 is TGTGCCAGCTCACCGGGACAGGGCTCGAACACTGAAGCTTTCTTT. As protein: CASSPGQGSNTEAFF.

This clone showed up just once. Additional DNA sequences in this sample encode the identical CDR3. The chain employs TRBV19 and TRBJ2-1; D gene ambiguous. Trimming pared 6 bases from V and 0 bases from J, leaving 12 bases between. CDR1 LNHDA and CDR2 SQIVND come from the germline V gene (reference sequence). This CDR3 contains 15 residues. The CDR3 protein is CASSLELSSYNEQFF. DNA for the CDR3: TGTGCCAGTAGCCTCGAATTGAGCTCCTACAATGAGCAGTTCTTC.

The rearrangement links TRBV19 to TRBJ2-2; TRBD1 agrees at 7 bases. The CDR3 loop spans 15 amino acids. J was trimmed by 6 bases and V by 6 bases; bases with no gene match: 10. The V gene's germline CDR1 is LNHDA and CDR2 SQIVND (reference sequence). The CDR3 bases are TGTGCCAGTAGACGGACAGGCGGATCGGCCGGGGAGCTGTTTTTT. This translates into CASRRTGGSAGELFF.

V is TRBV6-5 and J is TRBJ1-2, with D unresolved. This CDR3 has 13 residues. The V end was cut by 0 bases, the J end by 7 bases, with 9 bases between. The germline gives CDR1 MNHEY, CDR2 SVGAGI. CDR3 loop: CASSYSWRVGYTF. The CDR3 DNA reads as TGTGCCAGCAGTTACTCTTGGAGGGTTGGCTACACCTTC.

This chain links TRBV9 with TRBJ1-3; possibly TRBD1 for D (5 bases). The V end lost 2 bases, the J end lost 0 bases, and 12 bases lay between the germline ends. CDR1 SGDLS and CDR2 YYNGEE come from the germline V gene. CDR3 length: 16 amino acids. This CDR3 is CASSVGTDNSGNTIYF. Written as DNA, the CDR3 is TGTGCCAGCAGCGTGGGGACTGATAACTCTGGAAACACCATATATTTT.

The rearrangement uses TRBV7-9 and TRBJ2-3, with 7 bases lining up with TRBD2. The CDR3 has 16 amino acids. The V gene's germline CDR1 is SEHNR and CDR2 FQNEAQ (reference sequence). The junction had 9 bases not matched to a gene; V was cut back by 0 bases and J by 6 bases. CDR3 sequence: CASSLAGGMIGDTQYF. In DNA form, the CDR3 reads TGTGCCAGCAGCTTAGCGGGAGGGATGATTGGTGATACGCAGTATTTT.

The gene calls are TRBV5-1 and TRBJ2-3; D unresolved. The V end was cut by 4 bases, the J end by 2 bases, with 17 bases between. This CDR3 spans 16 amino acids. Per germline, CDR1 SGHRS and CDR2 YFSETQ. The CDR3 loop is CASSTALQSFTDTQYF. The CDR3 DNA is TGCGCCAGCAGCACCGCGCTACAGAGTTTCACAGATACGCAGTATTTT.

The CDR3 coding sequence is TGTGCCATCAGGGGGACAGGATTAATCGGGGAGCTGTTTTTT. It translates to CAIRGTGLIGELFF. The V gene is TRBV10-3, the J gene TRBJ2-2; TRBD1 matches 8 bases. The trim removed 6 bases at V and 7 bases at J, leaving 7 bases unmatched. The CDR3 length is 14 residues. Germline V gives CDR1 ENHRY, CDR2 SYGVKD.

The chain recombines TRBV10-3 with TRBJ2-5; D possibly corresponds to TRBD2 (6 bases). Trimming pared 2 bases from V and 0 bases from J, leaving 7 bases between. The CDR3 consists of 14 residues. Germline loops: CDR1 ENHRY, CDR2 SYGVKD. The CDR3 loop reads CAISEGGYQETQYF. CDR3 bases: TGTGCCATCAGTGAGGGAGGGTACCAAGAGACCCAGTACTTC.

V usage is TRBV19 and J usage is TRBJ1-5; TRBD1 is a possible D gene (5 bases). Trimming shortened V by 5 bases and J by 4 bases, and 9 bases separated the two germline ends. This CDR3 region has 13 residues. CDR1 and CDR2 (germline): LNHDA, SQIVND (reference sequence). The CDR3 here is CASSFAGNQPQHF. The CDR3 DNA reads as TGTGCCAGTAGTTTCGCAGGGAATCAGCCCCAGCATTTT.

CDR3 sequence (DNA): TGTGCCAGCTCACCACTTGGAGGGCCGAACACCGGGGAGCTGTTTTTT. Translation: CASSPLGGPNTGELFF. V gene TRBV18 combines with J gene TRBJ2-2; perhaps TRBD2 as D (6 bases). This CDR3 spans 16 amino acids. Germline lookup yields CDR1 KGHSH and CDR2 LQKENI. Trimming left V 1 base short and J 0 bases short, with 9 bases between.

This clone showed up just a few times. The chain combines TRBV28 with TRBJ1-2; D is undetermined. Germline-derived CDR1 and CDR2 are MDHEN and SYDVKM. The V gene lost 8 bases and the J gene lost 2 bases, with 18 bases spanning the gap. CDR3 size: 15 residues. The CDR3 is CASRRVVNPNYGYTF. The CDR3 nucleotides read TGTGCCAGCCGCCGGGTAGTAAACCCGAACTATGGCTACACCTTC.

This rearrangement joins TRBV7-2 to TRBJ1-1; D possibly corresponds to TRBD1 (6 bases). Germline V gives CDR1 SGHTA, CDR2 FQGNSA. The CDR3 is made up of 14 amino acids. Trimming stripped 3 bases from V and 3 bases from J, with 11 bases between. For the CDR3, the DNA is TGTGCCAGCAGCTTTCAATCAGGGGACACTGAAGCTTTCTTT. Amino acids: CASSFQSGDTEAFF.

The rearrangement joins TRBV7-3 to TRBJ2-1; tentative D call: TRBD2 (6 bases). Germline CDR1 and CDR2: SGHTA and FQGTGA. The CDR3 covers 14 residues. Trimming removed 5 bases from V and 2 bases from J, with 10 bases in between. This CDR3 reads CASSISGPYNEQFF. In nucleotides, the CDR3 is TGTGCCAGCAGCATAAGCGGGCCCTACAATGAGCAGTTCTTC.

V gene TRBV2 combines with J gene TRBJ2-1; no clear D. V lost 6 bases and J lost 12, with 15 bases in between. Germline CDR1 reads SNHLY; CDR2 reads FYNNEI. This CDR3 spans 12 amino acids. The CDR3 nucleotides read TGTGCCAGCAGCTGGCGCCCAGGTGGGCAGTTCTTC. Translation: CASSWRPGGQFF.

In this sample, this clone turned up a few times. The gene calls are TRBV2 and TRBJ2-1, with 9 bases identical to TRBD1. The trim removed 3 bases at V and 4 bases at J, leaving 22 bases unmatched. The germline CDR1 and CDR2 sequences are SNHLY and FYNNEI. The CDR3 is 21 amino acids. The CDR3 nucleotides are TGTGCCAGCAGTGATCCCAAGGGTCGGGACAGGGACTTTCGGGTTTACAATGAGCAGTTCTTC. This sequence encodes CASSDPKGRDRDFRVYNEQFF.

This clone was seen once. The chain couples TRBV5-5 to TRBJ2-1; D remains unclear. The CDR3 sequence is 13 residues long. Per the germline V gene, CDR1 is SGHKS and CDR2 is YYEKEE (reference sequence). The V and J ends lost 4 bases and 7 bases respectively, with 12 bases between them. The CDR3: CASSNQWANEQFF. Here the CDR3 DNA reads TGTGCCAGCAGCAATCAGTGGGCTAATGAGCAGTTCTTC.

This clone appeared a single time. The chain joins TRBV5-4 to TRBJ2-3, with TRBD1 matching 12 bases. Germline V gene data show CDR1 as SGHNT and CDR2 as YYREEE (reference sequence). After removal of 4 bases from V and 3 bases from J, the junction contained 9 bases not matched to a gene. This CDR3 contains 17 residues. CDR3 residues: CASSLGTGGVGTDTQYF. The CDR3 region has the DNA TGTGCCAGCAGCCTCGGGACAGGGGGCGTAGGTACAGATACGCAGTATTTT.

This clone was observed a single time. DNA for the CDR3: TGTGCCTGGAGTTGGGCCGGAGGAGATCAGCCCCAGCATTTT. Its translation is CAWSWAGGDQPQHF. This chain uses TRBV30 with TRBJ1-5, with D unclear. The V gene lost 2 bases and the J gene lost 5 bases, with 13 bases spanning the gap. The CDR3 covers 14 residues. Germline values: CDR1 GTSNPN, CDR2 SVGIG (reference sequence).

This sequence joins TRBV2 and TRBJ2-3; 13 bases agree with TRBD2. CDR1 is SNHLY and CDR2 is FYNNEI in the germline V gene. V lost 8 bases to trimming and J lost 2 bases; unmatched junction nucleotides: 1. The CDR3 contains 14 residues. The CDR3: CASGTSGATDTQYF. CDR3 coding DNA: TGTGCCAGCGGGACTAGCGGGGCCACAGATACGCAGTATTTT.

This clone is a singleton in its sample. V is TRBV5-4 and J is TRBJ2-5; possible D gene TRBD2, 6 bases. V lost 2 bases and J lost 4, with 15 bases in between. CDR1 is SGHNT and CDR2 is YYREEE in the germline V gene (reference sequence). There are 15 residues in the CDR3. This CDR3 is CASSFAPSDRETQYF. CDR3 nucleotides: TGTGCCAGCAGCTTCGCGCCTAGCGACCGAGAGACCCAGTACTTC.

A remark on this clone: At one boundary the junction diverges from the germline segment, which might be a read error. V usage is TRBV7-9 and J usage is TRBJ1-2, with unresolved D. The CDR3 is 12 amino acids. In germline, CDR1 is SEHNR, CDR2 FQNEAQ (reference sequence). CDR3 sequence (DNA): TGTGCCAGCAGCCCTGAGGTGGTTCGAGGATACTTC. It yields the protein CASSPEVVRGYF.

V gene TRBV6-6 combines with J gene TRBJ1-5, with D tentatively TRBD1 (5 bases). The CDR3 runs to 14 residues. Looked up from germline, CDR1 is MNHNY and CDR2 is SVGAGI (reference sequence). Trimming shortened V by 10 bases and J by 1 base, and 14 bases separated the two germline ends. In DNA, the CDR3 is TGTGCCACCGAATGGGGCGAGAGCAATCAGCCCCAGCATTTT. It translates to CATEWGESNQPQHF.

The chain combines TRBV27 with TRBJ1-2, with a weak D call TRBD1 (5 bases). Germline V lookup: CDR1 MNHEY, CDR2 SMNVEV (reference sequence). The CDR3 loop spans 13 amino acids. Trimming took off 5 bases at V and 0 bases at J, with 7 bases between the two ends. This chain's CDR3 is CASSIRANYGYTF. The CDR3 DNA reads TGTGCCAGCAGTATCAGGGCTAACTATGGCTACACCTTC.

Here the CDR3 reads CASSKGITDTQYF. The DNA for the CDR3 is TGTGCCAGCAGCAAGGGGATCACAGATACGCAGTATTTT. The chain is built from TRBV7-3 and TRBJ2-3; the D gene is possibly TRBD1 (5 bases). The CDR3 is made up of 13 amino acids. CDR1 is SGHTA and CDR2 is FQGTGA in the germline V gene. V lost 5 bases, J lost 2 bases, and 8 bases lay in between.

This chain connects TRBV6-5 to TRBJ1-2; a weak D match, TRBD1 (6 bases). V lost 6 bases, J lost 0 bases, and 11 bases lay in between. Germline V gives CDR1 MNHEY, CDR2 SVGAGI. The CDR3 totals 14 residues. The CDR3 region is CASSPTGANYGYTF. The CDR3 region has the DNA TGTGCCAGCAGCCCGACAGGTGCTAACTATGGCTACACCTTC.

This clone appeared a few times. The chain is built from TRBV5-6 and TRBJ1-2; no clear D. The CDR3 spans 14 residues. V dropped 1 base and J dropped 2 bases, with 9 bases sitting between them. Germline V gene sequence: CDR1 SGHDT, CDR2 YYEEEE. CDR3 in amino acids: CASSLTGKNYGYTF. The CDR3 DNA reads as TGTGCCAGCAGCTTGACCGGGAAGAACTATGGCTACACCTTC.